The 6 T cell receptor beta chains given below trace back to one sample, sequenced in a study of early T cells in non-severe SARS-CoV-2 infection. TCRdb itself ran the 5' RACE reads through MiXCR, one entry per CDR3 protein. The table lists approximately 77,000 distinct CDR3 sequences, roughly an eighth of them singletons. Here the sequenced sample was whole blood, taken at baseline. The source is an adult who was a healthcare worker with PCR-confirmed SARS-CoV-2 infection or an uninfected control (not recorded which). The donor label of this sample is uncertain.

This clonotype was observed at least ten times. The V gene is TRBV7-2, the J gene TRBJ1-2; D not certain. V was trimmed by 4 bases and J by 7 bases, leaving 16 bases between them. The CDR3 sequence is 14 residues long. From germline, CDR1 is SGHTA and CDR2 FQGNSA. In DNA, the CDR3 is TGTGCCAGCAGCTACGTCGACGGAAGGTCTGGCTACACCTTC. This sequence encodes CASSYVDGRSGYTF.

This clonotype turned up a few times. CDR3 coding DNA: TGCGCCAGCAGTGAGTCGATAGTATTCCGGGAGCAGTTCTTC. Translated: CASSESIVFREQFF. This chain connects TRBV10-1 to TRBJ2-1; D unclear. Germline-derived CDR1 and CDR2 are WNHNN and SYGVQD (reference sequence). Trimming took 0 bases from V and 10 from J, leaving 13 bases between them. The CDR3 length is 14 residues.

This clonotype has a handful of counts. V usage is TRBV7-6 and J usage is TRBJ2-1; D not resolved. The V gene's germline CDR1 is SGHVS and CDR2 FNYEAQ. Trimming cost V 5 bases and J 6 bases, with 11 bases left between them. This CDR3 contains 13 residues. In nucleotides, the CDR3 is TGTGCCAGCAGCCGCTGGGGAACCAATGAGCAGTTCTTC. As protein: CASSRWGTNEQFF. Full variable domain (remainder filled in from reference TRBV7-6 and TRBJ2-1): GAGVSQSPRYKVTKRGQDVALRCDPISGHVSLYWYRQALGQGPEFLTYFNYEAQQDKSGLPNDRFSAERPEGSISTLTIQRTEQRDSAMYRCASSRWGTNEQFFGPGTRLTVL.

This chain connects TRBV6-5 to TRBJ2-2; either TRBD1 or TRBD2 may fit D (5 bases each). This CDR3 has 16 amino acids. With 4 bases removed from V and 8 bases from J, the gap between germline ends came to 20 bases. CDR1 MNHEY and CDR2 SVGAGI come from the germline V gene. For the CDR3, the DNA is TGTGCCAGCAGTTCCCCGGCCGAGGGGAAGGGTGGGGAGCTGTTTTTT. Amino acid sequence: CASSSPAEGKGGELFF.

This clonotype was found a few times. The V gene is TRBV6-5, the J gene TRBJ2-3; D is undetermined. The V gene's germline CDR1 is MNHEY and CDR2 SVGAGI. This CDR3 has 14 amino acids. V lost 0 bases, J lost 2 bases, and 6 bases lay in between. The CDR3 protein is CASSYSHDTDTQYF. CDR3 DNA: TGTGCCAGCAGTTACTCGCACGACACAGATACGCAGTATTTT.

This clonotype came up many times. V and J are TRBV20-1 and TRBJ1-2; 8 nucleotides agree with TRBD1. The CDR3 covers 14 residues. Germline CDR1 DFQATT, CDR2 SNEGSKA (reference sequence). Trimming at V came to 3 bases and at J to 3 bases, leaving 6 bases not matched to a gene. CDR3 in amino acids: CSARRTGRDYGYTF. The DNA for the CDR3 is TGCAGTGCTAGGAGGACAGGGCGGGACTATGGCTACACCTTC.